This is a list of T cell receptor beta chains from one sample in a study of blood T cell repertoires in COVID-19. Some clones are missing from TCRdb's copy, which holds only in-frame ones; the method was immunoSEQ multiplex PCR. The sample includes roughly 57,000 clones, about 80% seen only once; the top ten take under 25%. Input material: peripheral blood. Receptor source: a man younger than 45 with COVID-19, enrolled during active disease. Both conserved end residues are part of each CDR3. The D gene is left open where the match is weak. Expanded clones get a size class; other rows say once, few or many, or leave the size out.

D gene: -; J gene: TRBJ1-4; V gene: TRBV4-2; clone size: -; CDR3 DNA: TGTGCCAGCAGACGAAGGGACAACAATGAAAAACTGTTTTTT; CDR3 protein: CASRRRDNNEKLFF
D gene: TRBD2; J gene: TRBJ2-1; V gene: TRBV5-1; clone size: -; CDR3 DNA: TGCGCCAGCAGCTTGGGGGGAGGGAGCAACAATGAGCAGTTCTTC; CDR3 protein: CASSLGGGSNNEQFF
D gene: -; J gene: TRBJ1-1; V gene: TRBV2; clone size: -; CDR3 DNA: TGTGCCAGCCAAGAGGGCGGATACACTGAAGCTTTCTTT; CDR3 protein: CASQEGGYTEAFF
D gene: TRBD1; J gene: TRBJ1-5; V gene: TRBV6-2/TRBV6-3; clone size: -; CDR3 DNA: TGTGCCAGCAGTTCGAGTTCAACCAGGGGGCTGAATCAGCCCCAGCATTTT; CDR3 protein: CASSSSSTRGLNQPQHF
D gene: TRBD2; J gene: TRBJ2-1; V gene: TRBV4-3; clone size: -; CDR3 DNA: TGCGCCAGCAGCTCAGGACTAGACGGCTACAATGAGCAGTTCTTC; CDR3 protein: CASSSGLDGYNEQFF
D gene: -; J gene: TRBJ2-7; V gene: TRBV7-8; clone size: -; CDR3 DNA: TGTGCCAGCGCCCTATTAGAGTCCTACGAGCAGTACTTC; CDR3 protein: CASALLESYEQYF
D gene: TRBD1; J gene: TRBJ1-2; V gene: TRBV7-3; clone size: -; CDR3 DNA: TGTGCCAGCAGCTACCGGGACAGGGGCGGCTACACCTTC; CDR3 protein: CASSYRDRGGYTF
D gene: TRBD1; J gene: TRBJ2-2; V gene: TRBV7-3; clone size: -; CDR3 DNA: TGTGCCAGCAGCCCCCAGGGGGCTGCGAACACCGGGGAGCTGTTTTTT; CDR3 protein: CASSPQGAANTGELFF
D gene: -; J gene: TRBJ2-7; V gene: TRBV18; clone size: -; CDR3 DNA: TGTGCCAGCTCACCGGGAGGTTACGAGCAGTACTTC; CDR3 protein: CASSPGGYEQYF
D gene: TRBD1; J gene: TRBJ1-3; V gene: TRBV5-4; clone size: -; CDR3 DNA: TGTGCCAGCGGACAGGGGGAAGGAAACACCATATATTTT; CDR3 protein: CASGQGEGNTIYF
D gene: -; J gene: TRBJ2-7; V gene: TRBV24-1; clone size: -; CDR3 DNA: TGTGCCACCAGTGACCCTAAAGGGGGGGACTACGAGCAGTACTTC; CDR3 protein: CATSDPKGGDYEQYF
D gene: TRBD1; J gene: TRBJ1-5; V gene: TRBV28; clone size: -; CDR3 DNA: TGTGCCAGCAGGCCGCAGGGGGCGGCATTGGGCAATCAGCCCCAGCATTTT; CDR3 protein: CASRPQGAALGNQPQHF
D gene: TRBD2; J gene: TRBJ2-2; V gene: TRBV6-4; clone size: few; CDR3 DNA: TGTGCCAGCAGTAGCGGGAGCACCGGGGAGCTGTTTTTT; CDR3 protein: CASSSGSTGELFF
D gene: -; J gene: TRBJ1-3; V gene: TRBV28; clone size: -; CDR3 DNA: TGTGCCAGCAGTTCGTCCGGGATCTCCTCTGGAAACACCATATATTTT; CDR3 protein: CASSSSGISSGNTIYF
D gene: TRBD2; J gene: TRBJ2-1; V gene: TRBV6-5; clone size: -; CDR3 DNA: TGTGCCAGCACCCTGGGACTAGCCGTCAATGAGCAGTTCTTC; CDR3 protein: CASTLGLAVNEQFF
D gene: TRBD1; J gene: TRBJ1-5; V gene: TRBV7-2; clone size: -; CDR3 DNA: TGTGCCAGCAGCTTCCGACAGGGACAGCAGCATTTT; CDR3 protein: CASSFRQGQQHF
D gene: -; J gene: TRBJ2-5; V gene: TRBV7-2; clone size: -; CDR3 DNA: TGTGCCAGCAGCTTAGCGATTGGTACTCGGGAGACCCAGTACTTC; CDR3 protein: CASSLAIGTRETQYF
D gene: -; J gene: TRBJ2-7; V gene: TRBV7-2; clone size: once; CDR3 DNA: TGTGCCAGCAGGGAGGACGCAGGCACCTACGAGCAGTACTTC; CDR3 protein: CASREDAGTYEQYF
D gene: TRBD2; J gene: TRBJ2-6; V gene: TRBV4-1; clone size: -; CDR3 DNA: TGCGCCAGCAGCCGAGGACTAGCGGGGCCCTCTGGGGCCAACGTCCTGACTTTC; CDR3 protein: CASSRGLAGPSGANVLTF
D gene: -; J gene: TRBJ1-1; V gene: TRBV6-2/TRBV6-3; clone size: -; CDR3 DNA: TGTGCCAGCAGTTACTCAATTCGCGGTAGCAGGAACACTGAAGCTTTCTTT; CDR3 protein: CASSYSIRGSRNTEAFF
D gene: TRBD1; J gene: TRBJ2-3; V gene: TRBV18; clone size: -; CDR3 DNA: TGTGCCAGCTCACGACAGGGCAACACAGATACGCAGTATTTT; CDR3 protein: CASSRQGNTDTQYF
D gene: TRBD1; J gene: TRBJ1-2; V gene: TRBV5-1; clone size: -; CDR3 DNA: TGCGCCAGCAGCTTGCTGACAGGGTATGGCTACACCTTC; CDR3 protein: CASSLLTGYGYTF
D gene: -; J gene: TRBJ1-5; V gene: TRBV30; clone size: -; CDR3 DNA: TGTGCCTGGAGTACAGGTCCGAATCAGCCCCAGCATTTT; CDR3 protein: CAWSTGPNQPQHF
D gene: TRBD1; J gene: TRBJ1-5; V gene: TRBV4-1; clone size: -; CDR3 DNA: TGCGCCAGCAGCCCCCAAAGGGGGCCGAATCAGCCCCAGCATTTT; CDR3 protein: CASSPQRGPNQPQHF
D gene: TRBD2; J gene: TRBJ2-3; V gene: TRBV5-6; clone size: many; CDR3 DNA: TGTGCCAGCAGCTTGGAGGGACTAGCGGTGGATACGCAGTATTTT; CDR3 protein: CASSLEGLAVDTQYF
D gene: -; J gene: TRBJ2-1; V gene: TRBV7-8; clone size: once; CDR3 DNA: TGTGCCACTACTAGGGAGGCATCCTACAATGAGCAGTTCTTC; CDR3 protein: CATTREASYNEQFF
D gene: TRBD1; J gene: TRBJ2-7; V gene: TRBV11-2; clone size: few; CDR3 DNA: TGTGCCAGCAGCGCAAACCGGGACAGATTCTACGAGCAGTACTTC; CDR3 protein: CASSANRDRFYEQYF
D gene: TRBD1; J gene: TRBJ1-2; V gene: TRBV2; clone size: -; CDR3 DNA: TGTGCCAGCAGTGGAGGACAGGGCTATGGCTACACCTTC; CDR3 protein: CASSGGQGYGYTF
D gene: -; J gene: TRBJ2-3; V gene: TRBV7-9; clone size: -; CDR3 DNA: TGTGCCAGCACCGCGGGACTGCGCACAGATACGCAGTATTTT; CDR3 protein: CASTAGLRTDTQYF
D gene: -; J gene: TRBJ1-1; V gene: TRBV5-1; clone size: -; CDR3 DNA: TGCGCCAGCAGCCCCCAACGGGACACTGAAGCTTTCTTT; CDR3 protein: CASSPQRDTEAFF
D gene: -; J gene: TRBJ1-1; V gene: TRBV6-5; clone size: -; CDR3 DNA: TGTGCCAGCAGTCAATTGACAGGGAACACTGAAGCTTTCTTT; CDR3 protein: CASSQLTGNTEAFF
D gene: -; J gene: TRBJ2-1; V gene: TRBV5-1; clone size: -; CDR3 DNA: TGCGCCAGCAGCGGGGGGACTTCATACAATGAGCAGTTCTTC; CDR3 protein: CASSGGTSYNEQFF
D gene: TRBD1; J gene: TRBJ1-2; V gene: TRBV7-2; clone size: -; CDR3 DNA: TGTGCCAGCAGCTTAGGGCCGCCCGGGACAGGCACCAACTATGGCTACACCTTC; CDR3 protein: CASSLGPPGTGTNYGYTF
D gene: -; J gene: TRBJ1-1; V gene: TRBV19; clone size: -; CDR3 DNA: TGTGCCAGTAGTTTGAGGATCATGAACACTGAAGCTTTCTTT; CDR3 protein: CASSLRIMNTEAFF
D gene: -; J gene: TRBJ2-7; V gene: TRBV25-1; clone size: -; CDR3 DNA: TGTGCCAGCAGTGAATCGGGTGAGCGGACCGAGCAGTACTTC; CDR3 protein: CASSESGERTEQYF
D gene: TRBD1; J gene: TRBJ1-1; V gene: TRBV5-6; clone size: -; CDR3 DNA: TGTGCCAGCAGCTTGGCAGGGGGACGCTACACTGAAGCTTTCTTT; CDR3 protein: CASSLAGGRYTEAFF
D gene: TRBD1; J gene: TRBJ2-7; V gene: TRBV14; clone size: -; CDR3 DNA: TGTGCCAGCAGCAGCCCGGGACAGGGGGCCTACGAGCAGTACTTC; CDR3 protein: CASSSPGQGAYEQYF
D gene: TRBD1; J gene: TRBJ1-3; V gene: TRBV4-1; clone size: -; CDR3 DNA: TGCGCCAGCAGCCAAGATTGGACAGGGGACATTGGAAACACCATATATTTT; CDR3 protein: CASSQDWTGDIGNTIYF
D gene: -; J gene: TRBJ2-2; V gene: TRBV19; clone size: once; CDR3 DNA: TGTGCCAGTAGTTTTCAGGGGACCGGGGAGCTGTTTTTT; CDR3 protein: CASSFQGTGELFF